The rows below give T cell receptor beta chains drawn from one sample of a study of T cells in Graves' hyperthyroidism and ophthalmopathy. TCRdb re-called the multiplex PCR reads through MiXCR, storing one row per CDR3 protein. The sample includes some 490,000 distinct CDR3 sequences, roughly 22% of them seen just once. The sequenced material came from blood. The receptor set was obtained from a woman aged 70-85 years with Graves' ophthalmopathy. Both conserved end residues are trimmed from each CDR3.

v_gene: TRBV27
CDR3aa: ASSARQGLGQPQH

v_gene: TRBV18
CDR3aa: ASSPLAGEYEQY

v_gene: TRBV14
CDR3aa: ASSQMSEQY

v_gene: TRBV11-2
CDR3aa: ASSLEPTSHEQF

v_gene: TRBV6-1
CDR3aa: ASSGQTATDEKLF

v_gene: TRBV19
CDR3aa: AVRGWGGSGANVLT

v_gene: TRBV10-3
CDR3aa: AIRFGGTEAF

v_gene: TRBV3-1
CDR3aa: ASSQDFTQPQH

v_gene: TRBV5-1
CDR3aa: ASSLGQGASPLH

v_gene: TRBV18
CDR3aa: ASSPGGTGNTIY

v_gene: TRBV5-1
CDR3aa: ASSLGDRHSYEQY

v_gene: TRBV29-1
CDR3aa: SVVDRPNYGYT

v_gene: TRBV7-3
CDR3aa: ASSFPGGQTNEQF

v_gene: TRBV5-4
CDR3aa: ASSSLTSEGGPEQY

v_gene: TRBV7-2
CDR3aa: ASSLNRGYGYT

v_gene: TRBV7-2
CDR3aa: ASSLRTGDNYGYT

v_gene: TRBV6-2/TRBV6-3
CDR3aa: ASTEGGLNTEVF

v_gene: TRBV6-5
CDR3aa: ASSYPASPLH

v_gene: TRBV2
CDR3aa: ATRGDSYEQY

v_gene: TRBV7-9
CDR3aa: ASSSAWGEQY

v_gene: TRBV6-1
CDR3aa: ASSLGTELLMNTEAF

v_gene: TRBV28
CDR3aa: ASKELQITGELF

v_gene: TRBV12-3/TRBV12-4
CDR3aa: ASRLNTEAF

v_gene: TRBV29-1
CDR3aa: SVVYRGRGVTEAF

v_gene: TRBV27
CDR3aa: ASSRGSRGRPSYEQY

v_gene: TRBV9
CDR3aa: ASTALGSSTTGELF

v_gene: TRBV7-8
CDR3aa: ASSLEGTANYGYT

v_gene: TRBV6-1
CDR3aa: ASSPAGASRGTQY

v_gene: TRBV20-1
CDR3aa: SARRPDYGYT

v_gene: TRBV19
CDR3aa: ASSDRGPEAF

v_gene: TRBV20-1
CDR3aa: SATQGAYEQY

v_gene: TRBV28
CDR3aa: AIQRQGSAYT

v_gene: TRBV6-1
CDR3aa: ASSDYGAVSNQPQH

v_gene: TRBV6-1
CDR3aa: ASTDTGAIGGDTEAF

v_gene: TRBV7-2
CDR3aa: ASSPGTSLSYEQY

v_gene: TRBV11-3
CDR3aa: ASSQGANSPLH

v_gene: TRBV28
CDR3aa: ASRLQGSSYEQY

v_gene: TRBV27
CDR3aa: ASSSRQGVYEQY

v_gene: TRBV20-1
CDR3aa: SARDGGSIGIQY